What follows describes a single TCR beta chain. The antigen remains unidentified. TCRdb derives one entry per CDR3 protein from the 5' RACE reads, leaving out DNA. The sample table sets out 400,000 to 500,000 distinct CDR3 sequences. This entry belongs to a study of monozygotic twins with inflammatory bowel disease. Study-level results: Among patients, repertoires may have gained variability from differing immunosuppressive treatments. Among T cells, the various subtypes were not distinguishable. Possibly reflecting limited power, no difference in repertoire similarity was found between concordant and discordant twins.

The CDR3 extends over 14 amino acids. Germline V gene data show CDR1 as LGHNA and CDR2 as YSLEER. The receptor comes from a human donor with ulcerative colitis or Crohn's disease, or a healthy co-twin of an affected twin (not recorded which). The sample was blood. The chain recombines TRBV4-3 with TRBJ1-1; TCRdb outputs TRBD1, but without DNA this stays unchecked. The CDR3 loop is CASSPIGAPTEAFF.